The clone carrying this T cell receptor (beta chain) was found a few times. Its antigen is not known. These data originate in a study of CD8 T cells in ankylosing spondylitis. General observations from the study: Ankylosing spondylitis blood appeared to carry a characteristic TCR beta motif of eight or nine highly homologous variants. Past research had described some motif variants in reactive arthritis synovial fluid and blood. Significant enrichment of disease-linked clones was reported in matched ankylosing spondylitis synovial fluid.

Library preparation for TCR beta used quantitative 5'-RACE with molecular barcodes. TCRdb re-derived calls from the 5' RACE reads in MiXCR, one entry per CDR3 protein. The profile shows around 130,000 distinct CDR3 sequences, approximately 17% of them singletons. The sequencing input was blood, either unsorted or a sorted T cell fraction (not recorded which). This receptor was taken from a male donor with ankylosing spondylitis.

The CDR3 loop is CASSTQGQAGETQYF. The CDR3 nucleotides are TGTGCCAGCAGTACCCAAGGACAGGCCGGAGAGACCCAGTACTTC. This rearrangement joins TRBV2 to TRBJ2-5, with 7 positions matching TRBD1. The germline gives CDR1 SNHLY, CDR2 FYNNEI. Germline trimming cut 5 bases from V and 4 bases from J; bases unmatched to any gene: 10. The CDR3 runs 15 residues.